These 24 T cell receptor beta chains originate from one sample sequenced in a study of beta chain features in type 1 diabetes. Study results and caveats: TCRB CDR3 length was moderately but significantly reduced in all four CD4+ subsets of Type 1 diabetes patients.

Their antigens are not known. TCRB transcripts that were expressed got sequenced, as all of the isolated RNA had been reverse transcribed. Libraries were prepared by immunoSEQ multiplex PCR; TCRdb keeps only in-frame clonotypes and omits some of them. The data hold a few hundred thousand clones, with around 24% observed a single time. Source material: naive CD4+ T cells from blood. All receptors come from a woman younger than 45 with type 1 diabetes.

The chain carries TRBV18 and TRBJ1-1, with D tentatively TRBD1 (6 bases). Trimming removed 3 bases at V and 2 bases at J, with 13 bases between. Per germline, CDR1 KGHSH and CDR2 LQKENI. This CDR3 contains 15 residues. For the CDR3, the DNA is TGTGCCAGCTCACCTCGACAGGACCCTAACACTGAAGCTTTCTTT. This gives the protein CASSPRQDPNTEAFF.

This clone was seen more than once but under ten times. V usage is TRBV27 and J usage is TRBJ1-1; 8 nucleotides line up with TRBD1. The CDR3 has 14 residues. Germline CDR1 is MNHEY and CDR2 is SMNVEV (reference sequence). With V trimmed by 6 bases and J by 4 bases, 7 bases remained unmatched. CDR3 region: CASSPYDRGTEAFF. Written as DNA, the CDR3 is TGTGCCAGCAGCCCTTACGACAGGGGCACTGAAGCTTTCTTT.

This clone was observed a few times. The chain joins TRBV19 to TRBJ2-2; TRBD2 aligns across 8 bases. Looked up from germline, CDR1 is LNHDA and CDR2 is SQIVND (reference sequence). V lost 6 bases to trimming and J lost 6 bases; unmatched junction nucleotides: 0. The CDR3 has 12 residues. CDR3 loop: CASRAGAGELFF. DNA for the CDR3: TGTGCCAGTAGAGCGGGGGCCGGGGAGCTGTTTTTT.

V is TRBV7-6 and J is TRBJ1-4; 10 bases line up with TRBD1. This CDR3 has 15 residues. The V gene's germline CDR1 is SGHVS and CDR2 FNYEAQ. V gave up 2 bases and J gave up 10 bases; unmatched junction bases: 7. The CDR3 spells CASSLSGQGFGKLFF. The CDR3 DNA reads TGTGCCAGCAGCTTATCGGGACAGGGGTTTGGAAAACTGTTTTTT.

The chain has TRBV19 and TRBJ2-3; D unclear. Germline V lookup: CDR1 LNHDA, CDR2 SQIVND (reference sequence). V was trimmed by 3 bases and J by 0 bases, leaving 7 bases between them. The CDR3 sequence is 14 residues long. This CDR3 is CASSIEFSTDTQYF. In DNA form, the CDR3 reads TGTGCCAGTAGTATTGAGTTTAGCACAGATACGCAGTATTTT.

This clone was observed a few times. The chain combines TRBV27 with TRBJ1-2; a weak D match, TRBD1 (6 bases). The V and J ends lost 6 bases and 2 bases respectively, with 10 bases between them. Germline assignment: CDR1 MNHEY and CDR2 SMNVEV (reference sequence). This CDR3 has 13 residues. The CDR3 nucleotides are TGTGCCAGCAGCGGTACAGGGAACTATGGCTACACCTTC. Protein sequence: CASSGTGNYGYTF.

The CDR3 sequence: CSVPSGSLNNEQFF. The CDR3 nucleotides are TGCAGCGTTCCAAGCGGGAGCCTGAACAATGAGCAGTTCTTC. The chain employs TRBV29-1 and TRBJ2-1; 8 positions match TRBD2. The CDR3 consists of 14 residues. The trim removed 5 bases at V and 5 bases at J, leaving 8 bases unmatched. Germline CDR1 is SQVTM and CDR2 is ANQGSEA.

This clone came up a few times. The chain joins TRBV10-3 to TRBJ1-5; TRBD1 agrees at 8 bases. V was clipped by 6 bases and J by 7 bases; unmatched bases: 11. Germline V gene data show CDR1 as ENHRY and CDR2 as SYGVKD. The CDR3 runs to 15 residues. CDR3 protein: CAIRGQAEAGQPQHF. DNA of the CDR3: TGTGCCATCAGGGGACAGGCCGAAGCGGGCCAGCCCCAGCATTTT.

V and J are TRBV30 and TRBJ2-1, with 12 bases that match TRBD2. There are 14 residues in the CDR3. From germline, CDR1 is GTSNPN and CDR2 SVGIG (reference sequence). The J segment lost 6 bases and the V segment lost 1 base, leaving 1 base of the junction unmatched. CDR3 sequence: CAWSAGLAGNEQFF. DNA of the CDR3: TGTGCCTGGAGTGCGGGACTAGCGGGCAATGAGCAGTTCTTC.

J is TRBJ2-7 and V is TRBV5-1; D unclear. V shed 0 bases and J shed 0 bases, with 10 bases lying between them. This CDR3 region has 15 residues. Germline-derived CDR1 and CDR2 are SGHRS and YFSETQ. In DNA form, the CDR3 reads TGCGCCAGCAGCTTGGCTCAGGTGGGCTCCTACGAGCAGTACTTC. Its translation: CASSLAQVGSYEQYF.

Only a few counts were recorded for this clone. V usage is TRBV7-2 and J usage is TRBJ2-1, with 7 bases fitting TRBD2. Trimming took 2 bases from V and 7 from J; bases not matched to a gene: 5. The CDR3 runs to 14 residues. The germline V gene has CDR1 SGHTA and CDR2 FQGNSA. DNA of the CDR3: TGTGCCAGCAGCTTAATGCGCGGGAGAAATGAGCAGTTCTTC. It translates to CASSLMRGRNEQFF.

The genes are TRBV6-5 and TRBJ2-1, with D maybe TRBD1 (5 bases). Germline V CDR1 and CDR2: MNHEY, SVGAGI. This CDR3 is 14 amino acids long. Between the trimmed V and J ends, which lost 2 bases and 15 bases, there was a span of 20 bases. The CDR3: CASSYRGTGEPGFF. The CDR3 DNA reads TGTGCCAGCAGTTACAGGGGTACGGGCGAGCCCGGGTTCTTC.

The table lists this clone with a few counts. V and J are TRBV18 and TRBJ2-5; TRBD1 matches at 7 bases. V trimming: 3 bases; J trimming: 3 bases; junction bases outside the gene matches: 4. Germline values: CDR1 KGHSH, CDR2 LQKENI. The CDR3 is made up of 14 amino acids. The DNA for the CDR3 is TGTGCCAGCTCACCGACAGGGTCGGAAGAGACCCAGTACTTC. Translating it yields CASSPTGSEETQYF.

This chain uses TRBV18 with TRBJ2-3; 7 bases map to TRBD2. Germline CDR1 KGHSH, CDR2 LQKENI. Trimming cost V 5 bases and J 3 bases; bases outside gene matches: 2. The CDR3 spans 13 residues. This CDR3 reads CASSASGTDTQYF. The CDR3 bases are TGTGCCAGCTCAGCTAGCGGAACAGATACGCAGTATTTT.

Comment on this clone: The sample holds other DNA sequences that translate to the same CDR3. The chain recombines TRBV7-2 with TRBJ2-5; 7 bases are shared with TRBD2. V gave up 0 bases and J gave up 0 bases; unmatched junction bases: 1. CDR1 SGHTA and CDR2 FQGNSA come from the germline V gene. This CDR3 contains 15 residues. The CDR3 nucleotides read TGTGCCAGCAGCTTAGCGGGAGGGTACCAAGAGACCCAGTACTTC. Translating it yields CASSLAGGYQETQYF.

The chain combines TRBV5-4 with TRBJ2-1; 10 positions match TRBD2. The length of the CDR3 is 14 residues. J gave up 5 bases and V 4 bases, and 3 bases lay outside the gene matches. Germline CDR1 is SGHNT and CDR2 is YYREEE (reference sequence). The CDR3 loop reads CASSTLAGDNEQFF. The CDR3, as DNA: TGTGCCAGCAGCACTCTAGCGGGGGACAATGAGCAGTTCTTC.

This chain joins TRBV27 and TRBJ2-1; perhaps TRBD2 as D (5 bases). Per the germline V gene, CDR1 is MNHEY and CDR2 is SMNVEV (reference sequence). This CDR3 spans 13 amino acids. V was pared by 1 base and J by 8 bases, with 9 bases between. This chain's CDR3 is CASSLWELDEQFF. The CDR3, as DNA: TGTGCCAGCAGTTTATGGGAGTTGGATGAGCAGTTCTTC.

In its sample, this clone was seen a few times. The chain joins TRBV9 to TRBJ2-3; D perhaps matches TRBD1 (6 bases). In germline, CDR1 is SGDLS, CDR2 YYNGEE. The CDR3 length is 16 residues. V gave up 5 bases and J gave up 1 base, with 17 bases separating them. This CDR3 reads CASSEDGTFGTDTQYF. CDR3 DNA sequence: TGTGCCAGCAGTGAAGACGGGACATTTGGCACAGATACGCAGTATTTT.

Only a few counts were recorded for this clone. The CDR3 nucleotides are TGTGCCAGCAGGGCCGACTCAGATACGCAGTATTTT. The encoded protein is CASRADSDTQYF. V usage is TRBV2 and J usage is TRBJ2-3; no firm D call. Trimming removed 6 bases at V and 4 bases at J, with 8 bases between. The germline gives CDR1 SNHLY, CDR2 FYNNEI. This CDR3 contains 12 residues.

This clone turned up a few times. The V and J genes are TRBV15 and TRBJ2-7; a weak D match, TRBD2 (6 bases). Per germline, CDR1 LNHNV and CDR2 YYDKDF (reference sequence). Trimming took 1 base from V and 2 from J, leaving 12 bases between them. This CDR3 contains 15 residues. The CDR3: CATSRGASVTYEQYF. The CDR3 bases are TGTGCCACCAGCAGAGGGGCTAGCGTAACCTACGAGCAGTACTTC.

The sample holds a few counts of this clone. The chain uses TRBV19 and TRBJ2-1, with a weak D call TRBD1 (5 bases). The CDR3 is 14 amino acids. V was shortened by 4 bases and J by 3 bases, with 10 bases between the two germline ends. CDR1 is LNHDA, CDR2 SQIVND, per germline (reference sequence). CDR3 coding DNA: TGTGCCAGTAGTAGACAGCCATTCTACAATGAGCAGTTCTTC. Its translation: CASSRQPFYNEQFF. Together with reference TRBV19 and TRBJ2-1, the CDR3 gives the full variable domain: DGGITQSPKYLFRKEGQNVTLSCEQNLNHDAMYWYRQDPGQGLRLIYYSQIVNDFQKGDIAEGYSVSREKKESFPLTVTSAQKNPTAFYLCASSRQPFYNEQFFGPGTRLTVL.

J is TRBJ1-2 and V is TRBV29-1; D is uncertain. V lost 0 bases and J lost 4, with 9 bases in between. This CDR3 has 13 amino acids. Germline-derived CDR1 and CDR2 are SQVTM and ANQGSEA. This CDR3 reads CSVEELNSYGYTF. The CDR3 coding sequence is TGCAGCGTTGAAGAACTCAATAGCTATGGCTACACCTTC.

The sample holds a few counts of this clone. The gene calls are TRBV6-5 and TRBJ2-7; 8 bases align to TRBD1. The germline V gene has CDR1 MNHEY and CDR2 SVGAGI. V lost 6 bases and J lost 2; bases outside the gene matches: 6. This CDR3 comprises 14 residues. The CDR3: CASSKTGVTYEQYF. CDR3 DNA sequence: TGTGCCAGCAGCAAGACAGGGGTAACCTACGAGCAGTACTTC.

This clone was found a few times. The rearrangement links TRBV25-1 to TRBJ1-1; 9 positions match TRBD1. Per the germline V gene, CDR1 is MGHDK and CDR2 is SYGVNS. The CDR3 length is 13 residues. Losses at the gene ends were 9 bases for V and 5 bases for J; bases not matched to a gene: 7. The DNA for the CDR3 is TGTGCCAGTACGGACAGGGGAGGGACTGAAGCTTTCTTT. Translation: CASTDRGGTEAFF.